This T cell receptor beta chain appears in the sequencing data of a study of a mutant IDH1 vaccine in newly diagnosed glioma. The wider study: Patients got their first vaccination 4-6 weeks after radiotherapy alone, or with temozolomide cycles.

Generated by immunoSEQ multiplex PCR, the TCRdb table keeps only in-frame clones and is missing some. The data show fewer than 45,000 clones, approximately 79% seen once. Regarding this clone: Its antigen is currently unknown.

The ends lost 4 bases at V and 1 base at J; junction bases unmatched: 15. Germline values: CDR1 LGHNA, CDR2 YNFKEQ. The CDR3 is made up of 19 amino acids. Described time point: week 47, end of study. Each dose of the vaccine consisted of 300 ug of mutant IDH1 20-mer peptide, with topical imiquimod. Sample: PBMCs, taken from a glioma patient whose treatment included an IDH1 peptide vaccine. The source of this sequence is a man aged 18 to 30 with glioma. Some clones in this sample may be carry-over from other donors' samples. The rearrangement joins TRBV4-2 to TRBJ2-3; 9 bases fit TRBD2. The CDR3 nucleotides read TGTGCCAGCAGCCTGCCGGGACTAGCTCAATACTCGGGCACAGATACGCAGTATTTT. It specifies CASSLPGLAQYSGTDTQYF.